The T cell receptor beta chain described here comes from a study of vaccination effects on CD4 cells after COVID-19. Germline V CDR1 and CDR2: SGHVS, FQNEAQ. Trimming took off 2 bases at V and 6 bases at J, with 11 bases between the two ends. CDR3 length: 13 residues. Sequencing was preceded by expansion of antigen-specific CD4+ T cells with viral peptide pools in the ViraFEST assay. Following 10 days of culture, CD4+ T cells were isolated. The healthy vaccine recipients, who had no prior SARS-CoV-2 infection, showed negative nucleocapsid antibodies. Each culture well received a few million PBMC. These cells were then cultured in IMDM with 8.5 to 10 IU/ml IL-2 and roughly 10 ug/ml peptides. Generated by immunoSEQ multiplex PCR, the TCRdb table keeps only in-frame clones and is missing some. This table holds more than 40,000 clones, 77% found once. To note about this clone: Its antigen is currently unknown.

The gene calls are TRBV7-8 and TRBJ2-7; perhaps TRBD1 as D (6 bases). Sample: CD4+ T cells from PBMCs cultured with HCoV-NL63 spike peptides, taken before COVID-19 vaccination. The sequence was obtained from a human donor who received a COVID-19 vaccine. The CDR3 coding sequence is TGTGCCAGCAGCTTAACTAAAGGGGGCGAGCAGTACGTC. This sequence encodes CASSLTKGGEQYV.